The rows below give T cell receptor beta chains drawn from one sample of a study of T cells in Graves' hyperthyroidism and ophthalmopathy. From the multiplex PCR reads, TCRdb called clonotypes with MiXCR, one entry per CDR3 protein. There are about 290,000 distinct CDR3 sequences in the sample; approximately 15% occur only once, and roughly 53% lies in the top ten. The sample taken for sequencing was blood. Source of these receptors: a woman aged 60 to 75 with Graves' ophthalmopathy. The CDR3 runs from the conserved cysteine through the conserved F or W. Clone size appears in some rows only: once, few, many, or a class for an expanded clone.

CDR3,size,V,J
CASSVSGGAYEQYF,many,TRBV12-3/TRBV12-4,TRBJ2-7
CASKDGGRTEAFF,.,TRBV10-2,TRBJ1-1
CASSGQLGHTQYF,few,TRBV6-1,TRBJ2-3
CASLHRGPNTEAFF,many,TRBV18,TRBJ1-1
CASSLQPADTQYF,many,TRBV7-9,TRBJ2-3
CASTPQMTLRRGHTIYF,.,TRBV19,TRBJ1-3
CASSSTAFSGGDDEQYF,few,TRBV13,TRBJ2-7
CSATTGGNTGELFF,many,TRBV20-1,TRBJ2-2
CASSLAGQLEAFF,many,TRBV5-1,TRBJ1-1
CAWTTYYEQFF,many,TRBV30,TRBJ2-1
CASSLTSGRVEQYF,many,TRBV7-2,TRBJ2-7
CASSNTGTGFYGYTF,few,TRBV6-1,TRBJ1-2
CASRWTEDQPQHF,many,TRBV7-2,TRBJ1-5
CASSQKNRGLNTGELFF,.,TRBV4-3,TRBJ2-2
CASSLGANNEQFF,many,TRBV27,TRBJ2-1
CASSKPGLASSYNEQFF,many,TRBV27,TRBJ2-1
CASSPLGRGVPDTQYF,many,TRBV6-1,TRBJ2-3
CASSYAVSGELFF,.,TRBV6-1,TRBJ2-2
CASSYPGTGNNEQFF,few,TRBV6-2/TRBV6-3,TRBJ2-1
CSAITDRNKLFF,many,TRBV20-1,TRBJ2-2
CASSLTGTAYEQYF,many,TRBV7-2,TRBJ2-7
CASSLDQPQHF,many,TRBV28,TRBJ1-5
CASSFRSADTQYF,many,TRBV7-9,TRBJ2-3
CASRTGTGRSFRYGYTF,.,TRBV19,TRBJ1-2
CASSASWEQYF,many,TRBV2,TRBJ2-7
CASSPPSGSRAYEQYF,many,TRBV18,TRBJ2-7
CASSMRAIGTVTGELFF,.,TRBV19,TRBJ2-2
CASSQWVADSTDTQYF,many,TRBV4-3,TRBJ2-3
CASSEPDNIGYTF,.,TRBV6-1,TRBJ1-2
CSARLGSWTQYF,.,TRBV20-1,TRBJ2-5
CSARDPGPLGGGSDTQYF,few,TRBV20-1,TRBJ2-3
CASRGVTYEQYF,many,TRBV6-1,TRBJ2-7
CASGTRQGGTDTQYF,.,TRBV5-4,TRBJ2-3
CASSLSFAETGELFF,many,TRBV28,TRBJ2-2
CASSPGIAGSNEQFF,many,TRBV18,TRBJ2-1
CASSLDSGGANTGELFF,.,TRBV11-1,TRBJ2-2
CASSLSGLAGGQFF,many,TRBV7-2,TRBJ2-1
CASSYVTGRNTEAFF,.,TRBV6-9,TRBJ1-1
CASEPGSGAGELFF,.,TRBV7-6,TRBJ2-2
CASSQGIVQGNEKLFF,few,TRBV4-2,TRBJ1-4
CASSQESIRDSPLHF,few,TRBV4-2,TRBJ1-6
CASSLGQVWETQYF,many,TRBV7-9,TRBJ2-5
CASSLRDSYNQPQHF,.,TRBV4-1,TRBJ1-5
CASSVGGGADYEQYF,many,TRBV9,TRBJ2-7
CASSVEPLAGGYEQFF,.,TRBV9,TRBJ2-1
CASSGTGQGAGNEQFF,.,TRBV2,TRBJ2-1
CASSPTQGNPEAFF,few,TRBV7-3,TRBJ1-1
CSAEGKAREKLFF,many,TRBV20-1,TRBJ1-4
CASSEGRERQETQYF,many,TRBV2,TRBJ2-5
CASSWYSLSSYNSPLHF,.,TRBV27,TRBJ1-6
CASSPLSDLSGTDTQYF,few,TRBV7-2,TRBJ2-3
CASSVPGTDTQYF,.,TRBV11-2,TRBJ2-3
CASSPQAMEGGYTF,many,TRBV18,TRBJ1-2